This is a list of T cell receptor beta chains from one sample in a study of cytomegalovirus exposure and HLA in healthy donors. Profiling relied on immunoSEQ multiplex PCR, and the TCRdb table lists in-frame clones only, not all of them. The sample carries fewer than 250,000 clones, approximately 81% recorded once. Input material: PBMCs. Receptors originate from a man aged 30 to 45 in good health and CMV-seronegative. Both conserved end residues are part of each CDR3. The D gene is left open where the match is weak. For some rows the clone size is stated as once, few or many, or as a class when expanded; others skip it.

V gene	J gene	D gene	clone size	CDR3 protein	CDR3 DNA
TRBV7-2	TRBJ2-5	TRBD2	NA	CASSLALMASGGSGETQYF	TGTGCCAGCAGCTTAGCGTTGATGGCTAGCGGGGGATCCGGAGAGACCCAGTACTTC
TRBV19	TRBJ1-6	NA	NA	CASSLQGNSPLHF	TGTGCCAGTAGTTTGCAGGGGAATTCACCCCTCCACTTT
TRBV4-1	TRBJ1-3	TRBD1	NA	CASSQVPLRTGKSGNTIYF	TGCGCCAGCAGCCAAGTCCCTCTAAGGACAGGGAAGTCTGGAAACACCATATATTTT
TRBV19	TRBJ2-7	TRBD1	NA	CASSTGTETGMDF	TGTGCCAGTAGTACAGGGACAGAAACCGGTATGGACTTC
TRBV9	TRBJ2-1	TRBD2	once	CASSVDAGGPSYNEQFF	TGTGCCAGCAGCGTAGACGCGGGGGGACCCTCCTACAATGAGCAGTTCTTC
TRBV7-9	TRBJ2-7	NA	once	CASSGLPYEQYF	TGTGCCAGCAGCGGCCTCCCCTACGAGCAGTACTTC
TRBV7-7	TRBJ1-2	NA	NA	CASSLAPDNIRQPLDGYTF	TGTGCTAGCAGCTTAGCTCCCGATAATATTAGACAGCCTCTCGATGGCTACACCTTC
TRBV7-2	TRBJ2-7	NA	NA	CASSSYSSYEQYF	TGTGCCAGCAGCTCCTACAGCTCCTACGAGCAGTACTTC
TRBV5-1	TRBJ1-2	NA	NA	CASSLAGVDGYTF	TGCGCCAGCAGCTTGGCCGGGGTGGATGGCTACACCTTC
TRBV18	TRBJ2-7	NA	NA	CASSPRDSYYEQYF	TGTGCCAGCTCACCAAGGGACTCATACTACGAGCAGTACTTC
TRBV28	TRBJ1-5	TRBD1	NA	CASRSDRAGNQPQHF	TGTGCCAGCAGGTCGGACAGGGCGGGCAATCAGCCCCAGCATTTT
TRBV10-3	TRBJ1-2	TRBD1	NA	CAISPPGQGVPGYTF	TGTGCCATCAGTCCACCGGGACAGGGGGTACCTGGCTACACCTTC
TRBV15	TRBJ1-5	NA	NA	CATSRDHKGVQPQHF	TGTGCCACCAGCAGAGATCATAAGGGAGTTCAGCCCCAGCATTTT
TRBV4-3	TRBJ1-1	NA	once	CASSPRAGMNTEAFF	TGCGCCAGCAGCCCAAGGGCCGGGATGAACACTGAAGCTTTCTTT
TRBV5-1	TRBJ1-2	NA	NA	CASRDLGRGHYGYTF	TGCGCCAGCAGGGACCTTGGGCGGGGTCACTATGGCTACACCTTC